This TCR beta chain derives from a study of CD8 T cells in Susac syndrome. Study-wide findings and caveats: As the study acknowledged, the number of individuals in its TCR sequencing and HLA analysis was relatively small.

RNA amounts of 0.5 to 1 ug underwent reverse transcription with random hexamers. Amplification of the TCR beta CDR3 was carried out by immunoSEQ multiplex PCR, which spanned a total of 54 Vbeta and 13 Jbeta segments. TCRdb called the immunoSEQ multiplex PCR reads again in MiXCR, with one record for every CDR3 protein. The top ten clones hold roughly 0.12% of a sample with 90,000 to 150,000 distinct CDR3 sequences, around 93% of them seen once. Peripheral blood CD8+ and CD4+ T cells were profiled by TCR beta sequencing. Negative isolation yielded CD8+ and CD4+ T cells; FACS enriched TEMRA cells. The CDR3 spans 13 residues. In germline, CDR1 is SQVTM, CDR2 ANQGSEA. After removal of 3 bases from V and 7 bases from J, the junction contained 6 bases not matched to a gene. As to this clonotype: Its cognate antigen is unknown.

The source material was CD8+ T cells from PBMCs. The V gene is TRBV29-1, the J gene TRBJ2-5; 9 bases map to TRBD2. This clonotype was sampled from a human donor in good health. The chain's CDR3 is CSVDLTSGLTQYF. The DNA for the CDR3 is TGCAGCGTTGATCTTACTAGCGGGTTGACCCAGTACTTC.